A single sample is the source of the 30 T cell receptor beta chains below, sequenced in a study of vaccination effects on CD4 cells after COVID-19. These receptors have no known antigen. Expansion with viral peptide pools was applied to antigen-specific CD4+ T cells by the ViraFEST assay prior to sequencing. Cultured cells yielded isolated CD4+ T cells after less than 11 days. Some clones are missing from TCRdb's copy, which holds only in-frame ones; the method was immunoSEQ multiplex PCR. The sample holds tens of thousands of clones, around 70% seen once. The sequenced sample was CD4+ T cells from PBMCs cultured with HCoV-229E spike peptides, obtained before COVID-19 vaccination. Every receptor here comes from a human donor who received a COVID-19 vaccine.

In its sample, this clone was seen once. This chain joins TRBV5-5 and TRBJ1-1; D is unclear. CDR3 length: 15 amino acids. The V gene lost 4 bases and the J gene lost 0 bases, with 13 bases spanning the gap. Germline loops: CDR1 SGHKS, CDR2 YYEKEE (reference sequence). The CDR3 nucleotides are TGTGCCAGCAGCCCCCGGGGAGTCATGAACACTGAAGCTTTCTTT. This sequence encodes CASSPRGVMNTEAFF. Variable domain in full (rest from reference TRBV5-5 and TRBJ1-1): DAGVTQSPTHLIKTRGQQVTLRCSPISGHKSVSWYQQVLGQGPQFIFQYYEKEERGRGNFPDRFSARQFPNYSSELNVNALLLGDSALYLCASSPRGVMNTEAFFGQGTRLTVV.

The V call is TRBV28, the J call TRBJ1-2; D gene uncertain. Germline V gene lookup returns CDR1 MDHEN and CDR2 SYDVKM. V lost 10 bases and J lost 5, with 14 bases in between. This CDR3 region has 12 residues. CDR3: CAIILPPYGYTF. CDR3 DNA sequence: TGTGCCATTATCCTCCCCCCTTATGGCTACACCTTC.

This clone turned up a few times. The chain joins TRBV30 to TRBJ2-5; perhaps D is TRBD1 or TRBD2 (5 bases each). V lost 2 bases to trimming and J lost 1 base, with 14 bases between them. Per the germline V gene, CDR1 is GTSNPN and CDR2 is SVGIG (reference sequence). The length of the CDR3 is 15 residues. CDR3 nucleotide sequence: TGTGCCTGGAGTCCCTGGGACGAGGGCCAAGAGACCCAGTACTTC. It translates to CAWSPWDEGQETQYF. Using reference TRBV30 and TRBJ2-5 for the parts outside the CDR3, the full variable domain is SQTIHQWPATLVQPVGSPLSLECTVEGTSNPNLYWYRQAAGRGLQLLFYSVGIGQISSEVPQNLSASRPQDRQFILSSKKLLLSDSGFYLCAWSPWDEGQETQYFGPGTRLLVL.

The V call is TRBV5-1, the J call TRBJ1-2; 8 bases agree with TRBD1. V trimming: 4 bases; J trimming: 6 bases; junction bases outside the gene matches: 11. The CDR3 is 15 amino acids. Per germline, CDR1 SGHRS and CDR2 YFSETQ. CDR3 sequence reads: CASSPQGAGYDGYTF. CDR3 coding DNA: TGCGCCAGCAGCCCCCAGGGGGCAGGGTACGATGGCTACACCTTC.

The DNA for the CDR3 is TGTGCCAGCAGTGAACAGGGGCAGAGTAATTCACCCCTCCACTTT. Its protein product is CASSEQGQSNSPLHF. This chain links TRBV6-1 with TRBJ1-6; D might be TRBD1 (6 bases). With 2 bases removed from V and 6 bases from J, the gap between germline ends came to 11 bases. The CDR3 is 15 residues long. Looked up from germline, CDR1 is MNHNS and CDR2 is SASEGT.

This clone was seen only a few times. This chain's CDR3 is CASSLIRAINQPQHF. The CDR3 nucleotides are TGTGCCAGCAGTTTAATCAGGGCAATCAATCAGCCCCAGCATTTT. The chain links TRBV28 to TRBJ1-5, with a weak D call TRBD1 (5 bases). The CDR3 totals 15 residues. V lost 2 bases to trimming and J lost 3 bases, with 11 bases between them. Germline lookup yields CDR1 MDHEN and CDR2 SYDVKM.

This chain joins TRBV11-2 and TRBJ1-5, with 9 bases identical to TRBD1. V lost 4 bases to trimming and J lost 5 bases; unmatched junction nucleotides: 6. The CDR3 totals 15 residues. Germline lookup yields CDR1 SGHAT and CDR2 FQNNGV. The DNA of the CDR3 is TGTGCCAGCAGCTGGGGGGGACAGGGTTATCAGCCCCAGCATTTT. It is translated as CASSWGGQGYQPQHF.

This rearrangement joins TRBV15 to TRBJ1-2, with TRBD1 as a possible D gene (5 bases). V was pared by 2 bases and J by 4 bases, with 17 bases between. Germline CDR1 is LNHNV and CDR2 is YYDKDF (reference sequence). The CDR3 length is 16 residues. The chain's CDR3 is CATSRRLERGGYGYTF. The CDR3 nucleotides are TGTGCCACCAGCAGAAGACTGGAGAGGGGCGGCTATGGCTACACCTTC. Full variable domain (missing parts from reference TRBV15 and TRBJ1-2): DAMVIQNPRYQVTQFGKPVTLSCSQTLNHNVMYWYQQKSSQAPKLLFHYYDKDFNNEADTPDNFQSRRPNTSFCFLDIRSPGLGDTAMYLCATSRRLERGGYGYTFGSGTRLTVV.

The chain uses TRBV6-2 or TRBV6-3 and TRBJ1-1; D unclear. Trimming stripped 2 bases from V and 0 bases from J, with 7 bases between. This CDR3 has 14 residues. Germline CDR1 and CDR2: MNHEY and SVGEGT. CDR3 bases: TGTGCCAGCAGTTACCCCCGAGTGAACACTGAAGCTTTCTTT. This codes for CASSYPRVNTEAFF.

The genes are TRBV21-1 and TRBJ2-3; TRBD1, the D gene given by the table, was not confirmed from the DNA. TRBV21-1 represents a pseudogene. This CDR3 has 14 residues. The CDR3 coding sequence is TGTGCCAGCCCCAGGACACACAGCACAGATACGCAGTATTTT. This translates into CASPRTHSTDTQYF.

The chain is built from TRBV18 and TRBJ1-1; D is ambiguous. V was shortened by 5 bases and J by 3 bases, with 16 bases between the two germline ends. The germline V gene encodes CDR1 KGHSH and CDR2 LQKENI. The CDR3 loop spans 15 amino acids. CDR3 bases: TGTGCCAGCTCAGCTACCCCATCGTCGGACACTGAAGCTTTCTTT. The encoded protein is CASSATPSSDTEAFF.

The chain has TRBV4-3 and TRBJ1-5; a possible D gene is TRBD1 (6 bases). Trimming stripped 4 bases from V and 4 bases from J, with 11 bases between. Germline V lookup: CDR1 LGHNA, CDR2 YSLEER. This CDR3 has 14 residues. The CDR3 spells CASSRAGANQPQHF. As DNA, the CDR3 is TGCGCCAGCAGCCGGGCAGGGGCGAATCAGCCCCAGCATTTT.

The chain carries TRBV18 and TRBJ1-1, with D possibly being TRBD1 (5 bases). The V end was cut by 1 base, the J end by 5 bases, with 11 bases between. The CDR3 totals 14 residues. Germline V gives CDR1 KGHSH, CDR2 LQKENI. The CDR3 region has the DNA TGTGCCAGCTCACCACTCGAGGGACGGACTGAAGCTTTCTTT. The encoded protein is CASSPLEGRTEAFF.

The chain has TRBV5-1 and TRBJ1-1; tentative D call: TRBD1 (6 bases). Germline CDR1 SGHRS, CDR2 YFSETQ. V shed 4 bases and J shed 3 bases, with 10 bases lying between them. This CDR3 is built from 13 residues. CDR3 DNA sequence: TGCGCCAGCAGCGATCAGGGGTACACTGAAGCTTTCTTT. As protein: CASSDQGYTEAFF.

The chain employs TRBV28 and TRBJ2-4; 10 positions match TRBD1. V gave up 0 bases and J gave up 2 bases; unmatched junction bases: 4. CDR1 and CDR2 (germline): MDHEN, SYDVKM. The CDR3 is made up of 17 amino acids. The CDR3 DNA reads TGTGCCAGCAGTTTATGGGGGACAGGGGTTCCCAAAAACATTCAGTACTTC. This sequence encodes CASSLWGTGVPKNIQYF.

This chain joins TRBV7-2 and TRBJ1-1; D unclear. The V gene's germline CDR1 is SGHTA and CDR2 FQGNSA. The CDR3 contains 15 residues. Trimming took off 3 bases at V and 2 bases at J, with 13 bases between the two ends. CDR3 residues: CASSFYEGRNTEAFF. The CDR3 nucleotides are TGTGCCAGCAGCTTTTACGAGGGCCGAAACACTGAAGCTTTCTTT.

This chain uses TRBV19 with TRBJ1-1; D remains unclear. The CDR3 consists of 11 residues. Germline lookup yields CDR1 LNHDA and CDR2 SQIVND (reference sequence). Trimming cost V 9 bases and J 1 base, with 6 bases left between them. The CDR3 bases are TGTGCCAGCACAAGGAACACTGAAGCTTTCTTT. It is translated as CASTRNTEAFF.

The chain joins TRBV5-1 to TRBJ2-1; 7 bases agree with TRBD1. Germline V gene data show CDR1 as SGHRS and CDR2 as YFSETQ. The CDR3 runs 16 residues. J was trimmed by 2 bases and V by 4 bases; bases with no gene match: 9. CDR3 sequence reads: CASSSSTGTAYNEQFF. The CDR3 DNA reads as TGCGCCAGCAGCAGTTCGACAGGGACAGCCTACAATGAGCAGTTCTTC. Supplemented by reference TRBV5-1 and TRBJ2-1, the full variable domain reads KAGVTQTPRYLIKTRGQQVTLSCSPISGHRSVSWYQQTPGQGLQFLFEYFSETQRNKGNFPGRFSGRQFSNSRSEMNVSTLELGDSALYLCASSSSTGTAYNEQFFGPGTRLTVL.

This clone was seen only a few times. This chain uses TRBV7-9 with TRBJ1-3, with 9 positions matching TRBD1. Germline V CDR1 and CDR2: SEHNR, FQNEAQ (reference sequence). The V and J ends lost 5 bases and 4 bases, in that order; junction bases with no gene match: 6. The CDR3 is made up of 15 amino acids. CDR3 DNA sequence: TGTGCCAGCAGCACCTGGACAGGGGTAGGAAACACCATATATTTT. It translates to CASSTWTGVGNTIYF.

This clone was counted only a few times. The chain is built from TRBV19 and TRBJ1-5; 8 nucleotides agree with TRBD1. V was pared by 4 bases and J by 5 bases, with 7 bases of the junction left unmatched. The CDR3 contains 15 residues. Per germline, CDR1 LNHDA and CDR2 SQIVND (reference sequence). The CDR3 nucleotides are TGTGCCAGTAGTAAGGGACAGGTGGGAGATCAGCCCCAGCATTTT. This codes for CASSKGQVGDQPQHF.

The chain is built from TRBV28 and TRBJ1-2; possibly TRBD1 for D (6 bases). This CDR3 contains 14 residues. In germline, CDR1 is MDHEN, CDR2 SYDVKM. V gave up 7 bases and J gave up 8 bases, with 20 bases separating them. The CDR3 nucleotides are TGTGCCAGCACCCAAGTGGGGGCAGGGAAAGGCTACACCTTC. Translated, it gives CASTQVGAGKGYTF.

The V and J genes are TRBV24-1 and TRBJ2-3; D perhaps matches TRBD2 (6 bases). The CDR3 is 15 amino acids. The V gene's germline CDR1 is KGHDR and CDR2 SFDVKD. The V end lost 7 bases, the J end lost 0 bases, and 13 bases lay between the germline ends. CDR3 sequence (DNA): TGTGCCACCAGCCAGGGTCGGGGGAGCACAGATACGCAGTATTTT. Its translation is CATSQGRGSTDTQYF.

The rearrangement links TRBV27 to TRBJ2-3; either TRBD1 or TRBD2 may supply D (5 bases each). V lost 6 bases and J lost 0, with 16 bases in between. This CDR3 is 16 amino acids long. Looked up from germline, CDR1 is MNHEY and CDR2 is SMNVEV (reference sequence). The CDR3 spells CASRPIGATSTDTQYF. The CDR3, as DNA: TGTGCCAGCAGACCAATCGGGGCAACTAGCACAGATACGCAGTATTTT.

The V gene is TRBV7-2, the J gene TRBJ2-3; D possibly corresponds to TRBD2 (6 bases). In germline, CDR1 is SGHTA, CDR2 FQGNSA. The CDR3 is made up of 17 amino acids. Between the trimmed V and J ends, which lost 5 bases and 0 bases, there was a span of 18 bases. The DNA of the CDR3 is TGTGCCAGCAGCCAAACGTTAGCGGCGCCTAGCACAGATACGCAGTATTTT. Its translation is CASSQTLAAPSTDTQYF.

The chain uses TRBV5-1 and TRBJ2-3, with D possibly matching TRBD2 (6 bases). V gave up 5 bases and J gave up 4 bases, with 14 bases separating them. Per germline, CDR1 SGHRS and CDR2 YFSETQ. The CDR3 runs 14 residues. In DNA form, the CDR3 reads TGCGCCAGCAGTTCCGGGACTGGGGCAGATACGCAGTATTTT. The encoded protein is CASSSGTGADTQYF.

With regard to this clone: The sample holds other DNA sequences that translate to the same CDR3. DNA of the CDR3: TGCGCCAGCAGCTCCGGACAGGGGAATCAGCCCCAGCATTTT. Its protein is CASSSGQGNQPQHF. V gene TRBV5-1 combines with J gene TRBJ1-5, with TRBD1 matching 9 bases. Germline-derived CDR1 and CDR2 are SGHRS and YFSETQ. The CDR3 loop spans 14 amino acids. Losses at the gene ends were 3 bases for V and 4 bases for J; bases not matched to a gene: 2.

In this sample, this clone turned up a few times. The J gene is TRBJ2-2, the V gene TRBV7-3, with a possible D match to TRBD2 (5 bases). The CDR3 has 12 amino acids. In germline, CDR1 is SGHTA, CDR2 FQGTGA. V shed 5 bases and J shed 6 bases, with 7 bases lying between them. CDR3 sequence reads: CASSIASGELFF. The CDR3 DNA sequence: TGTGCCAGCAGCATAGCGTCCGGGGAGCTGTTTTTT.

In its sample, this clone was seen once. The chain couples TRBV27 to TRBJ2-5, with D maybe TRBD1 (6 bases). CDR1 MNHEY and CDR2 SMNVEV come from the germline V gene (reference sequence). The CDR3 spans 15 residues. V was pared by 3 bases and J by 7 bases, with 18 bases between. The CDR3 coding sequence is TGTGCCAGCAGTTTGGTCGGCCCTAAACAGGGGACCCAGTACTTC. Protein: CASSLVGPKQGTQYF.

The chain carries TRBV7-3 and TRBJ2-4; 7 nucleotides align to TRBD1. V shed 4 bases and J 0 bases; nucleotides not matched to a gene: 9. CDR3 length: 17 residues. Looked up from germline, CDR1 is SGHTA and CDR2 is FQGTGA. CDR3 bases: TGTGCCAGCAGCTCTCCCCGACGACAGGGAGCCAAAAACATTCAGTACTTC. This codes for CASSSPRRQGAKNIQYF.

This chain links TRBV19 with TRBJ1-1; 11 bases are a match to TRBD1. Germline V CDR1 and CDR2: LNHDA, SQIVND (reference sequence). The CDR3 is 14 residues long. V shed 5 bases and J 5 bases; nucleotides not matched to a gene: 4. CDR3 amino acids: CASSGQGARTEAFF. The CDR3 DNA reads TGTGCCAGTAGTGGACAGGGGGCTAGGACTGAAGCTTTCTTT.